This TCR beta chain stems from a study of blood T cell repertoires in COVID-19. At the level of the study: From the United States, Italy and Spain came samples of acute and convalescent COVID-19. Sample material is recorded as cDNA or gDNA derived from T cells, B-cell-depleted T cells, or PBMCs.

Methods used by the authors: By means of reference gene primer amplification, nucleated cell counts were estimated. Using immunoSEQ multiplex PCR, the repertoire was profiled, and TCRdb retains in-frame clones only, with some absent. That table gives V, J and clone size, and the DNA gave D and trimming. The sample has 150,000 to 200,000 clones; 85% to 90% are singletons. The germline gives CDR1 MNHNY, CDR2 SVGAGI (reference sequence). This CDR3 has 14 amino acids. V was clipped by 0 bases and J by 1 base, with 6 bases between them. This chain connects TRBV6-6 to TRBJ1-2, with D perhaps matching TRBD1 (5 bases). Sequencing used peripheral blood. This receptor was identified in a woman of 80 years or more in a cohort sampled during active or convalescent COVID-19. CDR3 DNA: TGTGCCAGCAGTTACTCGACAGATAACTATGGCTACACCTTC. It translates to CASSYSTDNYGYTF.